These 8 T cell receptor beta chains were all obtained from the same sample, sequenced in a study of control samples from healthy donors and cancer patients. Here immunoSEQ multiplex PCR was the method, and the copy in TCRdb shows in-frame clones only, minus some. The repertoire holds 100,000 to 150,000 clones, with roughly 92% as singletons. The sample was blood. The receptors were gathered from a man aged 18 to 29 in good health.

The rearrangement uses TRBV6-6 and TRBJ2-7; 8 bases map to TRBD1. The J segment lost 6 bases and the V segment lost 6 bases, leaving 13 bases of the junction unmatched. The germline V gene encodes CDR1 MNHNY and CDR2 SVGAGI (reference sequence). The CDR3 length is 15 residues. CDR3 sequence (DNA): TGTGCCAGCAGGTTTTGGCAGGGGGCCTCGGTCGAGCAGTACTTC. It is translated as CASRFWQGASVEQYF.

V is TRBV5-4 and J is TRBJ2-6; D unresolved. Trimming pared 3 bases from V and 4 bases from J, leaving 5 bases between. The germline gives CDR1 SGHNT, CDR2 YYREEE (reference sequence). The CDR3 sequence is 13 residues long. CDR3 nucleotide sequence: TGTGCCAGCAGCTCCCCCGGGGCCAACGTCCTGACTTTC. The encoded protein is CASSSPGANVLTF.

V and J are TRBV9 and TRBJ2-6, with 9 bases that match TRBD1. CDR3 length: 18 amino acids. The germline CDR1 and CDR2 sequences are SGDLS and YYNGEE. V was pared by 5 bases and J by 0 bases, with 9 bases of the junction left unmatched. CDR3 nucleotide sequence: TGTGCCAGCAGAGACACCCCGGGACAGGGCTCTGGGGCCAACGTCCTGACTTTC. As protein: CASRDTPGQGSGANVLTF.

V usage is TRBV7-2 and J usage is TRBJ1-5, with a possible D match to TRBD1 (5 bases). From germline, CDR1 is SGHTA and CDR2 FQGNSA. The CDR3 runs 13 residues. V lost 3 bases and J 9 bases, leaving 12 bases between the germline ends. The CDR3 bases are TGTGCCAGCAGCTTTGGGGCACAGCGGCCCCAGCATTTT. Translation gives CASSFGAQRPQHF. Full variable domain (rest looked up from reference TRBV7-2 and TRBJ1-5): GAGVSQSPSNKVTEKGKDVELRCDPISGHTALYWYRQSLGQGLEFLIYFQGNSAPDKSGLPSDRFSAERTGGSVSTLTIQRTQQEDSAVYLCASSFGAQRPQHFGDGTRLSIL.

The V gene is TRBV5-1, the J gene TRBJ1-5; D perhaps matches TRBD1 (6 bases). CDR3 length: 15 residues. CDR1 SGHRS and CDR2 YFSETQ come from the germline V gene. Trimming stripped 4 bases from V and 4 bases from J, with 15 bases between. The CDR3 protein is CASSKAGQKNQPQHF. DNA for the CDR3: TGCGCCAGCAGCAAGGCCGGACAGAAGAATCAGCCCCAGCATTTT.

The chain has TRBV9 and TRBJ1-5; possibly TRBD1 for D (5 bases). The germline gives CDR1 SGDLS, CDR2 YYNGEE. The V end was cut by 3 bases, the J end by 7 bases, with 23 bases between. The CDR3 has 17 residues. The CDR3 loop is CASSAPGGKGKNQPQHF. CDR3 DNA sequence: TGTGCCAGCAGCGCGCCCGGGGGGAAGGGAAAAAACCAGCCCCAGCATTTT.

The chain joins TRBV4-1 to TRBJ1-2; 8 positions match TRBD1. The junction had 15 bases not matched to a gene; V was cut back by 4 bases and J by 2 bases. Germline V gene sequence: CDR1 MGHRA, CDR2 YSYEKL. The CDR3 has 18 residues. CDR3 sequence: CASSPTTLRDRRNYGYTF. As DNA, the CDR3 is TGCGCCAGCAGCCCGACGACCCTCCGGGACAGGAGAAACTATGGCTACACCTTC.

This chain connects TRBV5-1 to TRBJ2-5; D not resolved. Germline V gene sequence: CDR1 SGHRS, CDR2 YFSETQ. Trimming left V 2 bases short and J 0 bases short, with 5 bases between. This CDR3 contains 13 residues. CDR3 protein: CASSFGDQETQYF. CDR3 sequence (DNA): TGCGCCAGCAGCTTTGGGGACCAAGAGACCCAGTACTTC. The full variable domain, rest sourced from reference TRBV5-1 and TRBJ2-5, is KAGVTQTPRYLIKTRGQQVTLSCSPISGHRSVSWYQQTPGQGLQFLFEYFSETQRNKGNFPGRFSGRQFSNSRSEMNVSTLELGDSALYLCASSFGDQETQYFGPGTRLLVL.